Below are 32 T cell receptor beta chains sequenced from a single sample in a study of breast tumors, draining lymph nodes, adjacent tissues. The lymph nodes were axillary draining lymph nodes from breast cancer patients. A single record per CDR3 protein comes from TCRdb applying MiXCR to the multiplex PCR reads. Here the sample spans fewer than 140,000 distinct CDR3 sequences, 30% being singletons. Sequences were obtained from axillary lymph node tissue. The origin of the receptors is a female donor with breast cancer. Some clones in this sample may be carry-over from other donors' samples.

This clonotype was observed at least ten times. This chain connects TRBV27 to TRBJ2-7; 9 bases agree with TRBD2. V shed 3 bases, J shed 1 base, and the junction held 4 bases outside the gene matches. The CDR3 is made up of 15 amino acids. From germline, CDR1 is MNHEY and CDR2 SMNVEV (reference sequence). The chain's CDR3 is CASSFRSGSSYEQYF. DNA for the CDR3: TGTGCCAGCAGTTTCCGTAGCGGGAGTTCCTACGAGCAGTACTTC.

The chain has TRBV7-2 and TRBJ1-6; 7 bases agree with TRBD1. CDR1 is SGHTA, CDR2 FQGNSA, per germline. The ends lost 5 bases at V and 9 bases at J; junction bases unmatched: 7. CDR3 size: 14 residues. CDR3 region: CASSRRQGGSPLHF. The CDR3 bases are TGTGCCAGCAGCCGACGACAGGGTGGTTCACCCCTCCACTTT.

This clonotype came up many times. This sequence joins TRBV28 and TRBJ2-7; TRBD2 agrees at 13 bases. Germline trimming cut 4 bases from V and 4 bases from J; bases unmatched to any gene: 4. CDR3 length: 15 residues. CDR1 MDHEN and CDR2 SYDVKM come from the germline V gene. This CDR3 is CASSSGLAGPYEQYF. CDR3 DNA: TGTGCCAGCAGTTCGGGACTAGCGGGACCTTACGAGCAGTACTTC.

This clonotype was counted ten times or more. The rearrangement uses TRBV6-1 and TRBJ2-1, with TRBD1 as a possible D gene (6 bases). V lost 3 bases, J lost 6 bases, and 15 bases lay in between. CDR1 MNHNS and CDR2 SASEGT come from the germline V gene. The CDR3 runs to 15 residues. The CDR3 protein is CASSERAQGINEQFF. The DNA of the CDR3 is TGTGCCAGCAGTGAGAGGGCACAGGGAATCAATGAGCAGTTCTTC.

There are many counts of this clonotype. The chain uses TRBV7-9 and TRBJ1-2, with D perhaps matching TRBD1 (6 bases). V was clipped by 2 bases and J by 3 bases, with 10 bases between them. The germline CDR1 and CDR2 sequences are SEHNR and FQNEAQ (reference sequence). The CDR3 consists of 14 residues. This chain's CDR3 is CASSLTTGDYGYTF. CDR3 bases: TGTGCCAGCAGCTTAACGACAGGCGACTATGGCTACACCTTC.

This clonotype was counted many times. The chain uses TRBV6-1 and TRBJ2-7; TRBD1 matches 7 bases. J lost 4 bases, V lost 1 base, and 7 bases had no gene match. Germline V gives CDR1 MNHNS, CDR2 SASEGT. This CDR3 is 15 amino acids long. The CDR3 sequence: CASSEGDRAQYEQYF. In DNA form, the CDR3 reads TGTGCCAGCAGTGAAGGGGACAGAGCTCAGTACGAGCAGTACTTC.

The rearrangement joins TRBV12-3 or TRBV12-4 to TRBJ2-6; no clear D. CDR3 length: 17 residues. Deletions cut 7 bases from V and 4 bases from J, with 20 bases between. CDR3 loop: CASTSPRGASGANVLTF. DNA for the CDR3: TGTGCCAGCACTTCCCCTAGAGGAGCGTCGGGGGCCAACGTCCTGACTTTC.

This clonotype was counted only a few times. Possible read error: a much larger clone is one base away. The V gene is TRBV7-9, the J gene TRBJ1-3; D perhaps matches TRBD1 (5 bases). The CDR3 loop spans 15 amino acids. Germline V gives CDR1 SEHNR, CDR2 FQNEAQ (reference sequence). In DNA form, the CDR3 reads TGTGCCAGCAGCTCCACCACAGGCGCTGGAAACACCATACATTTT. This encodes CASSSTTGAGNTIHF.

Points on this clonotype: The conserved phenylalanine or tryptophan is not found at the CDR3 terminus, so this likely reflects a read error. The genes are TRBV19 and TRBJ2-3; the match to TRBD1 covers 10 bases. The CDR3 is made up of 16 amino acids. CDR1 and CDR2 from the germline V gene are LNHDA and SQIVND (reference sequence). The CDR3 region is CACSLTGGYGTDTQYS. The CDR3 bases are TGTGCCTGTAGTCTGACAGGGGGCTACGGCACAGATACGCAGTATTCT.

This clonotype appeared many times. The chain is built from TRBV7-2 and TRBJ2-2; D not certain. Deletions cut 5 bases from V and 4 bases from J, with 11 bases between. The CDR3 is 14 amino acids. Per germline, CDR1 SGHTA and CDR2 FQGNSA. The CDR3: CASSHSGATGELFF. The CDR3, as DNA: TGTGCCAGCAGCCATAGTGGTGCCACCGGGGAGCTGTTTTTT.

This clonotype was seen repeatedly, ten times or more. V and J are TRBV6-1 and TRBJ1-4; the D is unclear. The V and J ends lost 1 base and 12 bases respectively, with 12 bases between them. The CDR3 has 13 amino acids. Germline loops: CDR1 MNHNS, CDR2 SASEGT. The CDR3 region has the DNA TGTGCCAGCAGTGAAGTACTGCAGCCTGAACTGTTTTTT. Protein product: CASSEVLQPELFF.

As regards this clonotype: An end of the junction does not agree with germline; a read error may underlie this. The chain combines TRBV7-2 with TRBJ1-2; D is perhaps TRBD1 (6 bases). CDR3 length: 17 amino acids. CDR1 is SGHTA, CDR2 FQGNSA, per germline. The CDR3 DNA reads as TGTACCAGCAGCTCGCCTGCTACAGGGCTTCCTACCTATGGCTACACCTTT. This translates into CTSSSPATGLPTYGYTF.

This clonotype has only one observation. The chain couples TRBV19 to TRBJ2-2, with TRBD1 matching over 9 bases. The germline V gene has CDR1 LNHDA and CDR2 SQIVND (reference sequence). With 1 base clipped from V and 4 bases from J, the junction kept 16 bases outside the gene matches. The length of the CDR3 is 20 residues. CDR3 loop: CASSIALSSGQGRVTGELFF. The CDR3 nucleotides read TGTGCCAGTAGTATAGCACTAAGCTCTGGACAGGGGAGGGTCACCGGGGAGCTGTTTTTT.

Worth noting for this clonotype: One end of the junction does not line up with germline, which may come from a read error. CDR3 in amino acids: CAGRDDRGSGTTIYF. Written as DNA, the CDR3 is TGTGCCGGCAGAGATGACAGGGGCTCTGGAACCACCATATATTTT. This chain links TRBV25-1 with TRBJ1-3; 8 bases line up with TRBD1. The CDR3 sequence is 15 residues long. CDR1 and CDR2 from the germline V gene are MGHDK and SYGVNS.

This clonotype was observed at least ten times. This may be a read error: a much more frequent sequence differs by one nucleotide. V usage is TRBV25-1 and J usage is TRBJ2-1; D remains unclear. Germline CDR1 and CDR2: MGHDK and SYGVNS. The CDR3 runs 15 residues. The CDR3 sequence: CASSPGPREVDEQLF. The CDR3 DNA reads as TGTGCCAGCAGTCCCGGGCCCCGCGAGGTCGATGAGCAGCTCTTC. Variable domain in full (rest from reference TRBV25-1 and TRBJ2-1): EADIYQTPRYLVIGTGKKITLECSQTMGHDKMYWYQQDPGMELHLIHYSYGVNSTEKGDLSSESTVSRIRTEHFPLTLESARPSHTSQYLCASSPGPREVDEQLFGPGTRLTVL.

In its sample, this clonotype was seen many times. This chain uses TRBV20-1 with TRBJ2-3, with TRBD1 identical over 10 bases. This CDR3 has 16 amino acids. From germline, CDR1 is DFQATT and CDR2 SNEGSKA (reference sequence). With V trimmed by 6 bases and J by 3 bases, 12 bases remained unmatched. The CDR3 nucleotides read TGCAGTGCCCTTCCACGACAGGGGGCGAAAACAGATACGCAGTATTTT. Amino acids: CSALPRQGAKTDTQYF.

This clonotype was counted many times. The chain couples TRBV28 to TRBJ2-7; weak D call: TRBD2 (5 bases). The germline V and J ends were trimmed by 6 bases and 6 bases, with 21 bases remaining between them. The CDR3 is 15 residues long. Germline V CDR1 and CDR2: MDHEN, SYDVKM. The CDR3 DNA sequence: TGTGCCAGCAGCCCAAGGGAATTGCGGGCGGGCGAGCAGTACTTC. It codes for CASSPRELRAGEQYF.

This clonotype was recorded at least ten times. CDR3 region: CASSIPRGTESGNTIYF. CDR3 nucleotides: TGTGCCAGTAGTATTCCCCGCGGGACGGAGTCTGGAAACACCATATATTTT. The chain combines TRBV19 with TRBJ1-3; D is possibly TRBD1 (5 bases). Germline lookup yields CDR1 LNHDA and CDR2 SQIVND (reference sequence). The CDR3 length is 17 residues. Trimming took 3 bases from V and 1 from J, leaving 16 bases between them.

At least ten counts were recorded for this clonotype. The V call is TRBV6-4, the J call TRBJ2-1, with 8 bases fitting TRBD2. The junction had 3 bases not matched to a gene; V was cut back by 5 bases and J by 3 bases. The CDR3 contains 14 residues. Germline V gene lookup returns CDR1 MRHNA and CDR2 SNTAGT. The DNA of the CDR3 is TGTGCCAGCAGTCAAGCGGGAGACTACAATGAGCAGTTCTTC. It codes for CASSQAGDYNEQFF.

With respect to this clonotype: Given a much more abundant clone one base away, this may be a read error. This chain links TRBV5-6 with TRBJ2-1; D gene unclear. The CDR3 loop spans 17 amino acids. Trimming took 4 bases from V and 4 from J, leaving 21 bases between them. Germline CDR1 is SGHDT and CDR2 is YYEEEE. This chain's CDR3 is CASSPVGTAGSYNEQFF. The CDR3 DNA reads as TGTGCCAGCAGCCCGGTGGGTACCGCCGGTTCTTACAATGAGCAGTTCTTC.

This clonotype was counted many times. The chain carries TRBV4-1 and TRBJ2-1; D uncertain. Germline V gene data show CDR1 as MGHRA and CDR2 as YSYEKL. This CDR3 is built from 15 residues. V was trimmed by 1 base and J by 7 bases, leaving 14 bases between them. The CDR3 is CASSQAGRNVNEQFF. Written as DNA, the CDR3 is TGCGCCAGCAGCCAAGCGGGCCGAAACGTAAATGAGCAGTTCTTC.

Remarks on this clonotype: Compared with germline, one end of the junction differs, possibly owing to a read error. The chain couples TRBV9 to TRBJ2-5; D may correspond to TRBD1 or TRBD2 (5 bases each). The CDR3 has 15 amino acids. CDR1 is SGDLS and CDR2 is YYNGEE in the germline V gene. CDR3 in DNA: TGTGCCAGCAGCGTAAGGGGTGGGGACCAAGAGACCCCGTACTTC. Translation: CASSVRGGDQETPYF.

This clonotype showed up many times. The chain employs TRBV7-2 and TRBJ2-2; a weak D match, TRBD1 (5 bases). This CDR3 spans 16 amino acids. V gave up 1 base and J gave up 4 bases, with 13 bases separating them. Germline V gene sequence: CDR1 SGHTA, CDR2 FQGNSA. The CDR3 DNA follows: TGTGCCAGCAGCTTAGTGGGGCTTAGGGGCACCGGGGAGCTGTTTTTT. It codes for CASSLVGLRGTGELFF. The full variable domain, with the rest looked up from reference TRBV7-2 and TRBJ2-2, is GAGVSQSPSNKVTEKGKDVELRCDPISGHTALYWYRQSLGQGLEFLIYFQGNSAPDKSGLPSDRFSAERTGGSVSTLTIQRTQQEDSAVYLCASSLVGLRGTGELFFGEGSRLTVL.

This clonotype was found many times. The chain couples TRBV3-1 to TRBJ1-6, with a tentative D call TRBD1 (5 bases). The CDR3 contains 15 residues. CDR1 is LGHDT and CDR2 is YNNKEL in the germline V gene (reference sequence). Trimming left V 8 bases short and J 9 bases short, with 20 bases between. Written as DNA, the CDR3 is TGTGCCAGCCGTGCAGAACGAGGGGTGAGTTCACCCCTCCACTTT. Translated, it gives CASRAERGVSSPLHF.

V gene TRBV7-9 combines with J gene TRBJ1-4; D gene ambiguous. Germline loops: CDR1 SEHNR, CDR2 FQNEAQ (reference sequence). V lost 1 base and J 7 bases, leaving 10 bases between the germline ends. The CDR3 has 14 residues. The CDR3 DNA reads as TGTGCCAGCAGCTTAGGGTCTGAAGGTGAAAAACTGTTTTTT. It yields the protein CASSLGSEGEKLFF.

This clonotype was counted many times. The rearrangement uses TRBV6-2 or TRBV6-3 and TRBJ1-2, with D possibly TRBD1 on 6 matching bases. This CDR3 region has 15 residues. CDR1 is MNHEY and CDR2 is SVGEGT in the germline V gene. The V end was cut by 5 bases, the J end by 8 bases, with 21 bases between. The DNA for the CDR3 is TGTGCCAGCAGTCAGCGACGGGGGGGGCTACAGGGCTACACCTTC. Translated: CASSQRRGGLQGYTF.

This clonotype has a handful of counts. A clone one base away is much larger, so this may be a read error. The chain employs TRBV5-4 and TRBJ2-3; D unresolved. V was clipped by 3 bases and J by 4 bases, with 15 bases between them. The germline V gene encodes CDR1 SGHNT and CDR2 YYREEE (reference sequence). The CDR3 totals 15 residues. In DNA, the CDR3 is TGTGCCAGCAGCTGGACCCCACCAGCATCAGATACGCAGTATTTT. This sequence encodes CASSWTPPASDTQYF.

This clonotype was seen ten or more times. The V call is TRBV7-9, the J call TRBJ2-7, with 9 bases that match TRBD1. CDR3 length equals 15 residues. Germline V gene lookup returns CDR1 SEHNR and CDR2 FQNEAQ (reference sequence). Germline trimming cut 5 bases from V and 2 bases from J; bases unmatched to any gene: 7. The CDR3 sequence is CASSEGGTGTYEQYF. The CDR3 DNA reads as TGTGCCAGCAGCGAGGGGGGGACAGGGACCTACGAGCAGTACTTC. The variable domain in full, completed from reference TRBV7-9 and TRBJ2-7, reads DTGVSQNPRHKITKRGQNVTFRCDPISEHNRLYWYRQTLGQGPEFLTYFQNEAQLEKSRLLSDRFSAERPKGSFSTLEIQRTEQGDSAMYLCASSEGGTGTYEQYFGPGTRLTVT.

In this sample, this clonotype turned up many times. The rearrangement joins TRBV5-4 to TRBJ1-2, with TRBD1 as a possible D gene (5 bases). The CDR3 is 13 amino acids. V lost 4 bases to trimming and J lost 4 bases, with 11 bases between them. Germline CDR1 is SGHNT and CDR2 is YYREEE (reference sequence). CDR3 sequence: CASSRGGSYGYTF. The CDR3 DNA is TGTGCCAGCAGCCGGGGGGGGAGCTATGGCTACACCTTC.

This clonotype occurred many times. This rearrangement joins TRBV5-1 to TRBJ2-2; D gene ambiguous. The CDR3 has 15 amino acids. Germline CDR1 is SGHRS and CDR2 is YFSETQ. Trimming pared 0 bases from V and 5 bases from J, leaving 11 bases between. The CDR3 DNA sequence: TGCGCCAGCAGCTTGGATGGGGTCGCTACCGGGGAGCTGTTTTTT. As protein: CASSLDGVATGELFF. Filled out from reference TRBV5-1 and TRBJ2-2, the complete variable domain reads KAGVTQTPRYLIKTRGQQVTLSCSPISGHRSVSWYQQTPGQGLQFLFEYFSETQRNKGNFPGRFSGRQFSNSRSEMNVSTLELGDSALYLCASSLDGVATGELFFGEGSRLTVL.

V and J are TRBV7-3 and TRBJ2-1, with 8 bases lining up with TRBD2. Germline CDR1 is SGHTA and CDR2 is FQGTGA. Germline trimming cut 4 bases from V and 0 bases from J; bases unmatched to any gene: 5. The CDR3 loop spans 16 amino acids. The CDR3 here is CASSSGAGASYNEQFF. CDR3 DNA: TGTGCCAGCAGCTCCGGAGCGGGAGCCTCCTACAATGAGCAGTTCTTC.

This clonotype was seen ten or more times. One base away lies a much larger clone, so this may be a sequencing read error. The gene calls are TRBV20-1 and TRBJ2-5; D could derive from TRBD1 or TRBD2 (5 bases each). This CDR3 spans 14 amino acids. Germline V gives CDR1 DFQATT, CDR2 SNEGSKA (reference sequence). CDR3 in DNA: TGCAGTGCTAGAAGAGGGGAGTCCCAAGCGACCCAGTACTTC. As protein: CSARRGESQATQYF.